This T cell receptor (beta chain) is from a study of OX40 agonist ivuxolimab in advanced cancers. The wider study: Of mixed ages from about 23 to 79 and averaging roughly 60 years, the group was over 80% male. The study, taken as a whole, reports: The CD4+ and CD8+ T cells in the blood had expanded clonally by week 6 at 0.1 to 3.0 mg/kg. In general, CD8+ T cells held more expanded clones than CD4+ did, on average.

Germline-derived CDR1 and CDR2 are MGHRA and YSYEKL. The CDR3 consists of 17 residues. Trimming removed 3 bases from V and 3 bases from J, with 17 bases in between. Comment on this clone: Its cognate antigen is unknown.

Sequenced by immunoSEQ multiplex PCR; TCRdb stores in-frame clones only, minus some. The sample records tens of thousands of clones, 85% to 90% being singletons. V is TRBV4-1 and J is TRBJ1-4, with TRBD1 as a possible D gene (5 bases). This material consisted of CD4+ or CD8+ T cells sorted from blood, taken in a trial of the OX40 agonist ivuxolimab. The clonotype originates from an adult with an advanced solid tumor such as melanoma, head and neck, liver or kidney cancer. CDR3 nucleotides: TGCGCCAGCAGCCAGACCCACCCCAGGGTACCTAATGAAAAACTGTTTTTT. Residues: CASSQTHPRVPNEKLFF.